The next 18 T cell receptor beta chains were all read from a single sample in a study of CD8+ T cells in alopecia areata. TCR sequencing used cDNA made by reverse transcription of extracted RNA. The table came from immunoSEQ multiplex PCR; TCRdb's copy has only in-frame clones and leaves some out. In the table there are about 120,000 clones, roughly 50% of which are singletons. Sample: NKG2D-low CD8+ T cells sorted from blood. These receptor sequences come from a human donor with alopecia areata.

The V gene is TRBV7-8, the J gene TRBJ1-2, with D perhaps TRBD1 (6 bases). Trimming shortened V by 4 bases and J by 1 base, and 16 bases separated the two germline ends. The germline V gene encodes CDR1 SGHVS and CDR2 FQNEAQ. The CDR3 is 16 amino acids. The CDR3 region is CASSSSKGGGNYGYTF. CDR3 DNA sequence: TGTGCCAGCAGCTCTTCCAAGGGGGGTGGTAACTATGGCTACACCTTC.

The rearrangement joins TRBV6-6 to TRBJ1-1; D gene uncertain. The CDR3 loop spans 13 amino acids. CDR1 and CDR2 (germline): MNHNY, SVGAGI (reference sequence). V lost 6 bases to trimming and J lost 3 bases, with 11 bases between them. This chain's CDR3 is CASRTQIDTEAFF. CDR3 nucleotide sequence: TGTGCCAGCAGGACACAGATAGACACTGAAGCTTTCTTT.

In this sample, this clone turned up a few times. This rearrangement joins TRBV2 to TRBJ2-6, with 9 bases lining up with TRBD1. Trimming took 6 bases from V and 2 from J; bases not matched to a gene: 11. CDR3 length equals 18 residues. The germline CDR1 and CDR2 sequences are SNHLY and FYNNEI. CDR3 nucleotide sequence: TGTGCCAGCAGGACCCGGACAGGGGATGGGCCTGGGGCCAACGTCCTGACTTTC. This gives the protein CASRTRTGDGPGANVLTF. The full variable domain, completed using reference TRBV2 and TRBJ2-6, is EPEVTQTPSHQVTQMGQEVILRCVPISNHLYFYWYRQILGQKVEFLVSFYNNEISEKSEIFDDQFSVERPDGSNFTLKIRSTKLEDSAMYFCASRTRTGDGPGANVLTFGAGSRLTVL.

This clone turned up a few times. The rearrangement links TRBV29-1 to TRBJ1-1; D is uncertain. Germline values: CDR1 SQVTM, CDR2 ANQGSEA. Trimming stripped 6 bases from V and 4 bases from J, with 15 bases between. The CDR3 consists of 13 residues. DNA for the CDR3: TGCAGCGTACCGTCCATTGGAAGCACTGAAGCTTTCTTT. This codes for CSVPSIGSTEAFF. Combining the CDR3 with reference TRBV29-1 and TRBJ1-1 gives the whole variable domain SAVISQKPSRDICQRGTSLTIQCQVDSQVTMMFWYRQQPGQSLTLIATANQGSEATYESGFVIDKFPISRPNLTFSTLTVSNMSPEDSSIYLCSVPSIGSTEAFFGQGTRLTVV.

The genes are TRBV27 and TRBJ2-5, with D perhaps matching TRBD1 or TRBD2 (6 bases each). The germline V and J ends were trimmed by 1 base and 4 bases, with 16 bases remaining between them. Per germline, CDR1 MNHEY and CDR2 SMNVEV (reference sequence). CDR3 length: 16 amino acids. CDR3 sequence (DNA): TGTGCCAGCAGTTTATTTCCGGGGGCCGACCGAGAGACCCAGTACTTC. Translation gives CASSLFPGADRETQYF.

V gene TRBV5-1 combines with J gene TRBJ2-1, with 7 positions matching TRBD2. Losses at the gene ends were 4 bases for V and 2 bases for J; bases not matched to a gene: 3. This CDR3 region has 14 residues. CDR1 is SGHRS, CDR2 YFSETQ, per germline. The CDR3 sequence is CASSGGGAYNEQFF. The CDR3 DNA reads as TGCGCCAGCAGCGGCGGGGGAGCCTACAATGAGCAGTTCTTC.

The sample holds a few counts of this clone. The gene calls are TRBV29-1 and TRBJ2-3; D possibly corresponds to TRBD1 (5 bases). Germline CDR1 reads SQVTM; CDR2 reads ANQGSEA. There are 14 residues in the CDR3. Trimming stripped 7 bases from V and 0 bases from J, with 14 bases between. The chain's CDR3 is CSALPTASTDTQYF. CDR3 coding DNA: TGCAGCGCCCTCCCGACAGCTAGCACAGATACGCAGTATTTT.

The chain uses TRBV29-1 and TRBJ1-1, with TRBD1 identical over 9 bases. Unmatched junction bases numbered 3, after V lost 7 bases and J lost 0 bases. The CDR3 totals 13 residues. CDR1 is SQVTM and CDR2 is ANQGSEA in the germline V gene. The CDR3 region has the DNA TGCAGCGCGGGACAGGGAATGAACACTGAAGCTTTCTTT. It specifies CSAGQGMNTEAFF.

This clone was counted once. V is TRBV28 and J is TRBJ2-7; D is possibly TRBD1 (6 bases). Trimming took off 6 bases at V and 2 bases at J, with 11 bases between the two ends. This CDR3 is built from 13 residues. Germline V gives CDR1 MDHEN, CDR2 SYDVKM. The CDR3 protein is CASSPGQTYEQYF. The CDR3 nucleotides read TGTGCCAGCAGCCCAGGACAGACCTACGAGCAGTACTTC.

The rearrangement uses TRBV29-1 and TRBJ2-7; D may be TRBD1 (5 bases). Trimming removed 2 bases from V and 1 base from J, with 15 bases in between. The CDR3 consists of 15 residues. CDR1 and CDR2 (germline): SQVTM, ANQGSEA. The CDR3 sequence is CSVELDSETSYEQYF. CDR3 in DNA: TGCAGCGTTGAACTAGACAGCGAAACATCCTACGAGCAGTACTTC.

In its sample, this clone was seen a few times. This chain connects TRBV25-1 to TRBJ2-7; tentatively, D is TRBD1 (6 bases). V shed 9 bases and J shed 5 bases, with 17 bases lying between them. Germline V lookup: CDR1 MGHDK, CDR2 SYGVNS. The CDR3 loop spans 13 amino acids. DNA of the CDR3: TGTGCCAGTGAGGGGACACCGAGGGACGAGCAGTACTTC. Protein: CASEGTPRDEQYF.

This chain uses TRBV7-2 with TRBJ2-7, with D perhaps matching TRBD1 (6 bases). Germline CDR1 is SGHTA and CDR2 is FQGNSA. CDR3 length equals 13 residues. The V and J ends lost 3 bases and 2 bases respectively, with 8 bases between them. In nucleotides, the CDR3 is TGTGCCAGCAGCTTCGCAGGGGCCTACGAGCAGTACTTC. Residues: CASSFAGAYEQYF.

V and J are TRBV9 and TRBJ2-1, with 10 bases fitting TRBD2. The length of the CDR3 is 15 residues. Germline CDR1 SGDLS, CDR2 YYNGEE. Trimming removed 0 bases from V and 4 bases from J; junction bases left unmatched: 1. This CDR3 is CASSVGTSGYNEQFF. CDR3 nucleotide sequence: TGTGCCAGCAGCGTAGGGACTAGCGGTTACAATGAGCAGTTCTTC. The full variable domain, with the rest looked up from reference TRBV9 and TRBJ2-1, is DSGVTQTPKHLITATGQRVTLRCSPRSGDLSVYWYQQSLDQGLQFLIQYYNGEERAKGNILERFSAQQFPDLHSELNLSSLELGDSALYFCASSVGTSGYNEQFFGPGTRLTVL.

V usage is TRBV30 and J usage is TRBJ2-6; 8 positions agree with TRBD1. Germline CDR1 is GTSNPN and CDR2 is SVGIG (reference sequence). This CDR3 has 16 amino acids. V was clipped by 8 bases and J by 0 bases; unmatched bases: 9. CDR3 nucleotide sequence: TGTGCCGGCCCGGGACAGGCACTCTCTGGGGCCAACGTCCTGACTTTC. It specifies CAGPGQALSGANVLTF. Filled out from reference TRBV30 and TRBJ2-6, the complete variable domain reads SQTIHQWPATLVQPVGSPLSLECTVEGTSNPNLYWYRQAAGRGLQLLFYSVGIGQISSEVPQNLSASRPQDRQFILSSKKLLLSDSGFYLCAGPGQALSGANVLTFGAGSRLTVL.

This clone was seen a few times. The rearrangement uses TRBV29-1 and TRBJ2-7; the D is unclear. V lost 0 bases to trimming and J lost 3 bases, with 9 bases between them. The CDR3 length is 13 residues. The germline V gene encodes CDR1 SQVTM and CDR2 ANQGSEA. Here the CDR3 reads CSVEEEENYEQYF. CDR3 nucleotide sequence: TGCAGCGTTGAAGAAGAGGAGAACTACGAGCAGTACTTC.

The chain couples TRBV30 to TRBJ1-1; 7 nucleotides match TRBD1. Trimming removed 2 bases from V and 6 bases from J; junction bases left unmatched: 9. Germline V CDR1 and CDR2: GTSNPN, SVGIG (reference sequence). CDR3 length: 14 amino acids. In nucleotides, the CDR3 is TGTGCCTGGAGTCCGGGAGGACAGGCCCCTGAAGCTTTCTTT. Protein: CAWSPGGQAPEAFF.

This rearrangement joins TRBV6-7 to TRBJ2-7, with D possibly matching TRBD2 (6 bases). TRBV6-7 is labeled an ORF, and its function is uncertain. V was shortened by 0 bases and J by 1 base, with 13 bases between the two germline ends. CDR3 size: 16 residues. In nucleotides, the CDR3 is TGTGCCAGCAGTTACTCGAGCCTTGCGGGATCCTACGAGCAGTACTTC. Protein: CASSYSSLAGSYEQYF.

CDR3 residues: CASSHSGGAATYEQYF. The CDR3 region has the DNA TGTGCCAGCTCGCATAGCGGGGGGGCTGCGACCTACGAGCAGTACTTC. The chain employs TRBV18 and TRBJ2-7; 11 bases agree with TRBD2. The CDR3 has 16 residues. Germline CDR1 and CDR2: KGHSH and LQKENI. The junction had 9 bases not matched to a gene; V was cut back by 6 bases and J by 2 bases.